This TCR beta chain was recovered during a study of Graves' ophthalmopathy and Graves' hyperthyroidism. Germline V CDR1 and CDR2: SGHRS, YFSETQ. The CDR3 consists of 14 residues. With V trimmed by 4 bases and J by 3 bases, 6 bases remained unmatched. Study findings and constraints: Most clonotypes expanded in thyroid above 0.001 frequency were present in blood too.

The PBMCs had their origin in more than 9.5 ml of fresh peripheral blood. In its sample, this clonotype was seen a few times. Its specificity is unknown. The authors amplified TCR beta CDR3 regions from RNA transcripts. RT-PCR was first run with HTBI primers, then multiplex PCR in a second round. TCRdb re-called the multiplex PCR reads through MiXCR, storing one row per CDR3 protein. The sample includes about 220,000 distinct CDR3 sequences, roughly 21% of them seen just once. The chain uses TRBV5-1 and TRBJ2-7; 8 bases match TRBD1. The sample was peripheral blood. The receptor was derived from a woman in her forties or fifties with Graves' ophthalmopathy. The CDR3, as DNA: TGCGCCAGCAGCGCATCCGGGACAGGCTACGAGCAGTACTTC. Protein product: CASSASGTGYEQYF.